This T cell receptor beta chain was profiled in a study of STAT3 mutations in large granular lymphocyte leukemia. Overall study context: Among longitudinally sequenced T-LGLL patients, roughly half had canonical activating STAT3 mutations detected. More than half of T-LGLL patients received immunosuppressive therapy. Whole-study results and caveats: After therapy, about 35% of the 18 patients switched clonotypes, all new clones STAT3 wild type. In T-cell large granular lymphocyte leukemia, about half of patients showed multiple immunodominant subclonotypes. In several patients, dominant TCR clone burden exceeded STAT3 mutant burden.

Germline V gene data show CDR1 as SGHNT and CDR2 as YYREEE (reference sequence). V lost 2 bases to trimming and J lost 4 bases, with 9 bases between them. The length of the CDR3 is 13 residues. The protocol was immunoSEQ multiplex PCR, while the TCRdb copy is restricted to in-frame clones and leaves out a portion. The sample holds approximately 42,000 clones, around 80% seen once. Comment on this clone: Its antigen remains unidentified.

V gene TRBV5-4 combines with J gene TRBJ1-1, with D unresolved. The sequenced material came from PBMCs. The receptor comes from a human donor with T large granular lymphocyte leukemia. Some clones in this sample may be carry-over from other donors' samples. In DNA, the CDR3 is TGTGCCAGCAGCTTATTAGTTTCCACTGAAGCTTTCTTT. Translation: CASSLLVSTEAFF. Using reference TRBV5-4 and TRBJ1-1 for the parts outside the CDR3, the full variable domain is ETGVTQSPTHLIKTRGQQVTLRCSSQSGHNTVSWYQQALGQGPQFIFQYYREEENGRGNFPPRFSGLQFPNYSSELNVNALELDDSALYLCASSLLVSTEAFFGQGTRLTVV.